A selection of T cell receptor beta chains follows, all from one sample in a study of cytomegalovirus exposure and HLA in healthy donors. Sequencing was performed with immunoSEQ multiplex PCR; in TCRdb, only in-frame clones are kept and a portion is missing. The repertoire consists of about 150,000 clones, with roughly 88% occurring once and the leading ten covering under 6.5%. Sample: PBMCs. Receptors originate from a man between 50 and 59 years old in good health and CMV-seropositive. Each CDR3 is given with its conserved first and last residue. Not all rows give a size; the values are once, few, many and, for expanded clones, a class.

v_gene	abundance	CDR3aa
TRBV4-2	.	CASSPLPGELSYEQYF
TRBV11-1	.	CASSRGTSGYNEQFF
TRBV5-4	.	CASSLGLVVTDRGGYTF
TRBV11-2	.	CASSLGGDWVVSPLHF
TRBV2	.	CASGNDPGGSTGELFF
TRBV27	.	CASSLIRANTEAFF
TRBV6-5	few	CASSLTRGGPAGELFF
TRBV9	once	CASSVGGTGFSGYGYTF
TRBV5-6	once	CASSLGPLARGTEKLFF
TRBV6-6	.	CASSAGLVRGDTQYF
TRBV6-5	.	CASNQRLRTGELFF
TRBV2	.	CASSEKEGLNSPLHF
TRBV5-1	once	CASSPTGGPEAFF
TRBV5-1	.	CASSAGLMGHTQYF
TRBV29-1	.	CSAGLAGDSDTQYF
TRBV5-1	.	CASSTDRAMGGYTF
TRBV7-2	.	CASSFTGTSPEQFF
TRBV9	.	CASSVDVRDYGYTF
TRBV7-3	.	CASSLRASGIYNEQFF
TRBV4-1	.	CASSQAGGASGTDTQYF